This T cell receptor beta chain derives from a study of T cell changes during pregnancy in multiple sclerosis. The protocol was immunoSEQ multiplex PCR, while the TCRdb copy is restricted to in-frame clones and leaves out a portion. Of over 80,000 clones in the sample, 75% to 95% were seen once. This clone came up a few times. There are 16 residues in the CDR3. V lost 0 bases to trimming and J lost 0 bases, with 11 bases between them. Looked up from germline, CDR1 is SGHVS and CDR2 is FNYEAQ. The J gene is TRBJ1-1, the V gene TRBV7-6, with D possibly TRBD1 on 6 matching bases. This sequence was found in a female donor in good health, enrolled as a control in a pregnancy study. Material: peripheral blood, obtained in the second trimester of pregnancy. CDR3 amino acids: CASSLATGPMNTEAFF. CDR3 nucleotides: TGTGCCAGCAGCTTAGCAACAGGGCCCATGAACACTGAAGCTTTCTTT.